This TCR beta chain was recovered during a study of OX40 agonist ivuxolimab in advanced cancers. Context from the whole study: Ivuxolimab, which targeted the costimulatory receptor OX40 (CD134), was an agonistic, fully human IgG2 monoclonal antibody. Intravenous ivuxolimab was administered to patients every 2 weeks at six dose levels: 0.01, 0.1, 0.3, 1.5, 3 and 10 mg/kg. Of the approximately 53 patients in dose escalation, about 20 had hepatocellular carcinoma, some 15 had melanoma, 9 had renal cell carcinoma and 9 had head and neck cancer. In the dose-escalation cohort, nearly 85% of patients were male, and the mean age was around 65 years with a range of roughly 20 to 85. Patients were allowed to have had prior anti-PD-1, anti-PD-L1 or anti-CTLA-4 therapy, and around 40% of the dose-escalation patients had previously received checkpoint inhibitors. Partial responses occurred in three dose-escalation patients: two with cutaneous melanoma and one with hepatocellular carcinoma. The point of sequencing TCRbeta in the periphery was to test whether ivuxolimab changed TCR sequence diversity and drove clonal T-cell expansion. The paper describes the monotherapy dose-escalation part (N of about 52 patients) of the phase I trial of ivuxolimab. Findings and caveats that apply to the study as a whole: Clonal expansion of both CD4+ and CD8+ blood T cells was observed from baseline to week 6 at doses 0.1 to 3.0 mg/kg. In the 0.1-3.0 mg/kg groups, partial responders had among the lowest normalized peripheral clonal expansion, particularly in CD8+ T cells. Low levels of normalized T-cell clonal expansion were also seen in some nonresponding patients. After ivuxolimab, more expanded clones were found on average in CD8+ T cells than in CD4+ T cells. Antigen specificity was not determined for the clonally expanded peripheral T cells.

Patients with autoimmune disease history or receiving systemic immunosuppression were excluded from the trial. Peripheral blood for TCR sequencing was collected from all dose cohorts at baseline, on cycle 4 day 1, and on cycle 7 day 1. The samples were taken from a phase I, first-in-human, multicenter, open-label dose-escalation trial of ivuxolimab. Adults with locally advanced or metastatic head and neck squamous cell, hepatocellular, melanoma or renal cell carcinoma were enrolled in the trial. CD4+ and CD8+ T cells were sorted separately from peripheral blood before TCR sequencing. Inclusive of the bounding cysteine and phenylalanine, the CDR3 is 19 residues long. The retained sequence is limited to the CDR3, 57 bases, with the frame set at the first base. V is pruned by 4 bases and J by 4 bases, leaving 19 bases of the junction without a gene match. Per the germline V gene, SGHRS is the CDR1 and YFSETQ is the CDR2.

To sequence the TCRbeta CDR3 region, genomic DNA was isolated from the sorted cells. The immunoSEQ Assay was used for sequencing of TCRbeta CDR3 regions. In TCRdb, the immuneACCESS table is reduced to in-frame sequences with V and J assigned. These tables do not hold every clone; where another copy was compared, an unresolved V gene accounts for under half, and the others remain unexplained. The sample table contains some 75,000 clones; only one count was recorded for roughly 83% of them. The ten most abundant clones make up roughly 2.1% of the sample. About this clone: Its antigen is not yet known. Per-base quality was not reported, and no clone a single base away is much larger than it.

The specimen was CD4+ or CD8+ T cells sorted from blood, collected in a trial of the OX40 agonist ivuxolimab. The origin of this receptor is an adult with an advanced solid tumor such as melanoma, head and neck, liver or kidney cancer. Rearrangement joined TRBV5-1 to TRBJ2-3, and TRBD2 aligns with 9 junction nucleotides. The nucleotides read TGCGCCAGCAGCCCAGGAATAAAAACCTTAGCGGGAGAATCAGATACGCAGTATTTT. The resulting protein is CASSPGIKTLAGESDTQYF.